Below, 24 T cell receptor beta chains from the same sample are listed, as sequenced in a study of graft-versus-host responses after intestinal transplantation (dated by TCRdb to about 2021). This specimen's time point label, interpreted: cells obtained before transplantation from donor or recipient. The library was prepared using the immunoSEQ multiplex PCR assay. Drawn from immuneACCESS, this table holds only the in-frame rearrangements with V and J called that TCRdb kept. Clones are partly lost; checked studies trace under half to an unresolved V gene and leave the rest unexplained. A total of some 100,000 clones appear in this sample, 80% to 95% of them only once. The biggest ten clones account for 0.069% of the sample. Their antigen targets remain unknown. The starting material was unstimulated CD8+ T cells sorted from spleen or lymph node cells, obtained before transplant. The receptors derive from a human donor who was the organ donor for an intestinal transplant.

The count of this clone is one. The V call is TRBV19, the J call TRBJ2-7, with D possibly being TRBD1 (6 bases). Trimming stripped 9 bases from V and 1 base from J, with 34 bases between. Germline V gene data show CDR1 as LNHDA and CDR2 as SQIVND (reference sequence). CDR3 length: 20 residues. In DNA form, the CDR3 reads TGTGCCAGCGATACAGACACCCCTGCAACTGGACAGATCCTATCCTACGAGCAGTACTTC. Amino acids: CASDTDTPATGQILSYEQYF.

The V gene is TRBV10-3, the J gene TRBJ1-2; 10 bases map to TRBD1. J was trimmed by 2 bases and V by 7 bases; bases with no gene match: 4. Germline lookup yields CDR1 ENHRY and CDR2 SYGVKD. This CDR3 is 14 amino acids long. This chain's CDR3 is CAITGQGTNYGYTF. CDR3 in DNA: TGTGCCATCACGGGACAGGGGACGAACTATGGCTACACCTTC.

The chain has TRBV27 and TRBJ2-3, with D maybe TRBD2 (7 bases). Germline loops: CDR1 MNHEY, CDR2 SMNVEV (reference sequence). V was trimmed by 7 bases and J by 2 bases, leaving 10 bases between them. The CDR3 is made up of 13 amino acids. CDR3 region: CASKGGFTDTQYF. CDR3 in DNA: TGTGCCAGCAAGGGGGGGTTCACAGATACGCAGTATTTT.

This clone has just one count. V gene TRBV28 combines with J gene TRBJ2-1; the match to TRBD2 covers 9 bases. The CDR3 is 15 amino acids. J lost 5 bases, V lost 7 bases, and 9 bases had no gene match. Germline V gene data show CDR1 as MDHEN and CDR2 as SYDVKM. CDR3: CASKLPLAGHNEQFF. The CDR3 DNA reads as TGTGCCAGCAAACTTCCTCTAGCGGGGCACAATGAGCAGTTCTTC.

This clone was recorded once. V is TRBV9 and J is TRBJ1-5; TRBD1 matches at 7 bases. Trimming took 4 bases from V and 1 from J; bases not matched to a gene: 20. The length of the CDR3 is 20 residues. CDR1 SGDLS and CDR2 YYNGEE come from the germline V gene. CDR3 amino acids: CASSPWGTDGYWTSNQPQHF. The CDR3 DNA follows: TGTGCCAGCAGCCCCTGGGGGACAGATGGTTATTGGACCAGCAATCAGCCCCAGCATTTT.

The CDR3 spells CASSRNRVGTEAFF. The CDR3 nucleotides read TGTGCCAGCAGCAGGAACAGGGTGGGCACTGAAGCTTTCTTT. The gene calls are TRBV13 and TRBJ1-1, with a tentative D call TRBD1 (6 bases). Per germline, CDR1 PRHDT and CDR2 FYEKMQ (reference sequence). V was pared by 5 bases and J by 4 bases, with 14 bases between. CDR3 length: 14 residues. Based on the CDR3 plus reference TRBV13 and TRBJ1-1, the full variable domain is AAGVIQSPRHLIKEKRETATLKCYPIPRHDTVYWYQQGPGQDPQFLISFYEKMQSDKGSIPDRFSAQQFSDYHSELNMSSLELGDSALYFCASSRNRVGTEAFFGQGTRLTVV.

This clone was observed a few times. This chain links TRBV10-2 with TRBJ2-7; TRBD2 is a possible D gene (5 bases). Germline CDR1 and CDR2: WSHSY and SAAADI. There are 14 residues in the CDR3. V was cut by 0 bases and J by 6 bases, with 12 bases left in between. This CDR3 is CASSESTRGVEQYF. In nucleotides, the CDR3 is TGCGCCAGCAGTGAGTCGACTCGGGGAGTCGAGCAGTACTTC.

The CDR3 spells CASTGQENTGELFF. CDR3 nucleotide sequence: TGTGCCAGCACTGGACAGGAGAACACCGGGGAGCTGTTTTTT. V usage is TRBV5-5 and J usage is TRBJ2-2; 7 bases align to TRBD1. The CDR3 is made up of 14 amino acids. Germline loops: CDR1 SGHKS, CDR2 YYEKEE (reference sequence). The ends lost 6 bases at V and 1 base at J; junction bases unmatched: 3. The variable domain in full, completed from reference TRBV5-5 and TRBJ2-2, reads DAGVTQSPTHLIKTRGQQVTLRCSPISGHKSVSWYQQVLGQGPQFIFQYYEKEERGRGNFPDRFSARQFPNYSSELNVNALLLGDSALYLCASTGQENTGELFFGEGSRLTVL.

The genes are TRBV4-1 and TRBJ2-3, with TRBD1 matching 9 bases. J was trimmed by 2 bases and V by 4 bases; bases with no gene match: 4. The CDR3 has 15 residues. Germline CDR1 is MGHRA and CDR2 is YSYEKL. The CDR3 DNA reads TGCGCCAGCAGCCTGGGACAGGGCCACACAGATACGCAGTATTTT. As protein: CASSLGQGHTDTQYF.

The rearrangement links TRBV2 to TRBJ2-2; 10 nucleotides match TRBD1. The CDR3 runs 15 residues. Per germline, CDR1 SNHLY and CDR2 FYNNEI. J gave up 4 bases and V 6 bases, and 5 bases lay outside the gene matches. The CDR3 reads CASRGTGVATGELFF. In DNA, the CDR3 is TGTGCCAGCAGGGGGACAGGGGTGGCCACCGGGGAGCTGTTTTTT.

The rearrangement uses TRBV1 and TRBJ2-3; the DNA was not used to check the table's D call, TRBD2. TRBV1 is listed as a pseudogene. The CDR3 consists of 15 residues. CDR3: CTSSHSSGGTDTQYF. DNA of the CDR3: TGCACCAGCAGCCATTCTAGCGGGGGCACAGATACGCAGTATTTT.

The chain combines TRBV5-4 with TRBJ2-7; tentative D call: TRBD1 (5 bases). CDR3 length: 13 residues. Trimming stripped 7 bases from V and 0 bases from J, with 11 bases between. CDR1 is SGHNT and CDR2 is YYREEE in the germline V gene (reference sequence). In nucleotides, the CDR3 is TGTGCCAGCTCCAGGGTGAGCTCCTACGAGCAGTACTTC. This codes for CASSRVSSYEQYF.

About this clone: A junction end diverges from the germline sequence, so it may reflect a read error. The chain couples TRBV6-5 to TRBJ2-7; D uncertain. The length of the CDR3 is 13 residues. Germline assignment: CDR1 MNHEY and CDR2 SVGAGI. In nucleotides, the CDR3 is TGTGCCGGCAGTTCCTATATTGAGTACGAGCAGTACTTC. This translates into CAGSSYIEYEQYF.

The chain employs TRBV5-1 and TRBJ2-6, with D possibly TRBD1 on 6 matching bases. Germline loops: CDR1 SGHRS, CDR2 YFSETQ. Trimming left V 6 bases short and J 0 bases short, with 25 bases between. This CDR3 contains 20 residues. The CDR3, as DNA: TGCGCCAGCAATCAGGTTCCGGGACACTCTGCCCCCTCTGGGGCCAACGTCCTGACTTTC. Its protein is CASNQVPGHSAPSGANVLTF.

The chain links TRBV10-2 to TRBJ1-5; perhaps TRBD1 as D (5 bases). The CDR3 totals 14 residues. Trimming removed 5 bases from V and 10 bases from J, with 18 bases in between. The germline V gene encodes CDR1 WSHSY and CDR2 SAAADI. CDR3 residues: CASSPGGAAAPQHF. DNA for the CDR3: TGCGCCAGCAGTCCCGGAGGGGCCGCAGCACCCCAGCATTTT.

With respect to this clone: This CDR3 is also generated by other DNA sequences in the sample. The V gene is TRBV7-9, the J gene TRBJ2-7; 7 positions match TRBD1. The CDR3 length is 13 residues. Germline CDR1 reads SEHNR; CDR2 reads FQNEAQ (reference sequence). V was clipped by 5 bases and J by 0 bases; unmatched bases: 1. In DNA, the CDR3 is TGTGCCAGCAGCGGGGACAGCTCCTACGAGCAGTACTTC. Translated, it gives CASSGDSSYEQYF.

The genes are TRBV11-2 and TRBJ2-7; D not resolved. Trimming removed 1 base at V and 2 bases at J, with 6 bases between. From germline, CDR1 is SGHAT and CDR2 FQNNGV. This CDR3 region has 13 residues. CDR3 loop: CASSLGAAYEQYF. In DNA form, the CDR3 reads TGTGCCAGCAGCTTAGGGGCAGCCTACGAGCAGTACTTC.

The V and J genes are TRBV13 and TRBJ2-3; D perhaps matches TRBD2 (6 bases). V dropped 1 base and J dropped 5 bases, with 19 bases sitting between them. Per the germline V gene, CDR1 is PRHDT and CDR2 is FYEKMQ (reference sequence). There are 17 residues in the CDR3. As DNA, the CDR3 is TGTGCCAGCAGCTTAGCCGGGGGTGGGGCTAGGGGAGATACGCAGTATTTT. Translation: CASSLAGGGARGDTQYF.

This clone came up a few times. The chain uses TRBV2 and TRBJ1-2; D is ambiguous. Germline V gene data show CDR1 as SNHLY and CDR2 as FYNNEI. V was cut by 7 bases and J by 0 bases, with 9 bases left in between. The CDR3 consists of 13 residues. This CDR3 is CASTRHPNYGYTF. The CDR3 bases are TGTGCCAGCACGCGGCATCCTAACTATGGCTACACCTTC.

The chain uses TRBV5-5 and TRBJ2-7; D possibly corresponds to TRBD2 (5 bases). Between the trimmed V and J ends, which lost 3 bases and 1 base, there was a span of 29 bases. Germline V lookup: CDR1 SGHKS, CDR2 YYEKEE (reference sequence). This CDR3 contains 20 residues. Here the CDR3 DNA reads TGTGCCAGCAGCTCGAATGAACTAACCCGGACTTATCGGTCGTCCTACGAGCAGTACTTC. This sequence encodes CASSSNELTRTYRSSYEQYF.

The chain has TRBV14 and TRBJ1-2; a weak D match, TRBD1 (5 bases). V was pared by 0 bases and J by 8 bases, with 19 bases between. Germline V gene lookup returns CDR1 SGHDN and CDR2 FVKESK. The CDR3 is 16 residues long. CDR3 region: CASSQDSPERGGGYTF. DNA for the CDR3: TGTGCCAGCAGCCAAGATTCGCCCGAGAGGGGAGGCGGCTACACCTTC.

Notes on this clone: Mismatch with germline at one junction end may stem from a read error. The V gene is TRBV13, the J gene TRBJ1-6; 7 bases line up with TRBD1. Germline loops: CDR1 PRHDT, CDR2 FYEKMQ (reference sequence). The CDR3 is 17 residues long. CDR3 bases: TGTGCCAGCAGCCTAGGAACGTCTGACAGGGCCAATTCACCCCTCCACTTT. It specifies CASSLGTSDRANSPLHF.

The rearrangement links TRBV30 to TRBJ2-7; 8 nucleotides line up with TRBD2. The V gene's germline CDR1 is GTSNPN and CDR2 SVGIG (reference sequence). CDR3 size: 12 residues. The V segment lost 4 bases and the J segment 4 bases; nucleotides outside the gene matches: 3. The CDR3 reads CAWISGKYEQYF. The CDR3 nucleotides are TGTGCCTGGATTAGCGGGAAGTACGAGCAGTACTTC.

There are a few counts of this clone. The CDR3 sequence is CASSKGPGNTEAFF. The CDR3 coding sequence is TGCGCCAGCAGCAAAGGGCCAGGGAACACTGAAGCTTTCTTT. The V gene is TRBV4-1, the J gene TRBJ1-1, with D hard to call. V was pared by 5 bases and J by 1 base, with 11 bases between. Germline V gene sequence: CDR1 MGHRA, CDR2 YSYEKL. The CDR3 sequence is 14 residues long.